Included here is one TCR beta chain sequence, with context. Its matching antigen is unknown. These data belong to a study of cytomegalovirus exposure and HLA in healthy donors. Whole-study results and caveats: Being productive about 87% or about 30% of the time was typical of most TCR beta V segments in an earlier analysis.

The PCR employed 60 Vbeta primers together with 13 Jbeta primers. Sequenced by immunoSEQ multiplex PCR; TCRdb stores in-frame clones only, minus some. The repertoire consists of 180,000 or so clones, with less than 80% occurring once and the leading ten covering 1.5% to 2%. This receptor was taken from a man aged 18 to 29 in good health and CMV-seronegative. Sequencing was carried out using PBMCs.

The CDR3 nucleotides read TGTGCCAGCAGCCCGGGACTAGGTCGAAACACCGGGGAGCTGTTTTTT. It is translated as CASSPGLGRNTGELFF. This sequence joins TRBV5-4 and TRBJ2-2, with 8 bases identical to TRBD2. The junction had 7 bases not matched to a gene; V was cut back by 4 bases and J by 2 bases. Germline lookup yields CDR1 SGHNT and CDR2 YYREEE (reference sequence). CDR3 length: 16 amino acids. The whole variable domain, filled in from reference TRBV5-4 and TRBJ2-2, reads ETGVTQSPTHLIKTRGQQVTLRCSSQSGHNTVSWYQQALGQGPQFIFQYYREEENGRGNFPPRFSGLQFPNYSSELNVNALELDDSALYLCASSPGLGRNTGELFFGEGSRLTVL.